One and the same sample provided the 3 T cell receptor beta chains below, sequenced in a study of control samples from healthy donors and cancer patients. This table comes from immunoSEQ multiplex PCR, and its TCRdb copy is limited to in-frame clones, with some not included. The sample contains 120,000 or so clones, over 80% of which appear only once. The sequencing input was PBMCs. These receptors all stem from a man older than 75 with head and neck cancer.

The chain employs TRBV30 and TRBJ1-1; D ambiguous. This CDR3 spans 13 amino acids. Germline V gives CDR1 GTSNPN, CDR2 SVGIG (reference sequence). The ends were cut back, 4 bases at V and 0 bases at J, with 9 bases in the middle. The CDR3 sequence is CAWTYNMNTEAFF. The CDR3, as DNA: TGTGCCTGGACGTATAACATGAACACTGAAGCTTTCTTT. Based on the CDR3 plus reference TRBV30 and TRBJ1-1, the full variable domain is SQTIHQWPATLVQPVGSPLSLECTVEGTSNPNLYWYRQAAGRGLQLLFYSVGIGQISSEVPQNLSASRPQDRQFILSSKKLLLSDSGFYLCAWTYNMNTEAFFGQGTRLTVV.

This clone was observed a single time. V and J are TRBV5-1 and TRBJ2-7; the D gene is possibly TRBD1 (6 bases). Per germline, CDR1 SGHRS and CDR2 YFSETQ. Trimming shortened V by 4 bases and J by 0 bases, and 14 bases separated the two germline ends. The CDR3 loop spans 15 amino acids. CDR3 coding DNA: TGCGCCAGCAGCCCGACCCGACAGGACTCCTACGAGCAGTACTTC. This codes for CASSPTRQDSYEQYF.

This clone came up once. The chain has TRBV4-3 and TRBJ1-6; unclear D gene. Germline CDR1 reads LGHNA; CDR2 reads YSLEER. The germline V and J ends were trimmed by 1 base and 2 bases, with 9 bases remaining between them. The CDR3 is 16 residues long. CDR3 protein: CASSQGRWAYNSPLHF. Written as DNA, the CDR3 is TGCGCCAGCAGCCAAGGCAGATGGGCCTATAATTCACCCCTCCACTTT.